This TCR beta chain was obtained from a study of CD8+ T cells in alopecia areata. Across the whole study: The drug, oral tofacitinib, was given to treated patients at 5 to 10 mg twice daily. Treatment ran 6 to 18 months, with 6 months of follow-up afterward.

The sequencing template was cDNA reverse transcribed from extracted RNA. Repertoires were generated with immunoSEQ multiplex PCR, while TCRdb's copy carries only in-frame clones and drops some. The table has about 250,000 clones, 67% seen once. The CDR3 extends over 14 amino acids. The germline CDR1 and CDR2 sequences are SGHRS and YFSETQ. Trimming shortened V by 0 bases and J by 0 bases, and 6 bases separated the two germline ends. As to this clone: Its antigen is not known.

Study outcomes and limitations: Lesional scalp, especially alopecia totalis/universalis, showed higher clonality than normal scalp. In patients, TCRs were shared less clearly than in mice, and HLA may possibly be involved.

This material consisted of CD4+ T cells sorted from blood, taken at week 0. The chain is built from TRBV5-1 and TRBJ1-1, with D hard to call. The sequence was collected from a human donor with alopecia areata. The CDR3 region is CASSLVRVNTEAFF. The CDR3 nucleotides are TGCGCCAGCAGCTTGGTGCGCGTGAACACTGAAGCTTTCTTT.